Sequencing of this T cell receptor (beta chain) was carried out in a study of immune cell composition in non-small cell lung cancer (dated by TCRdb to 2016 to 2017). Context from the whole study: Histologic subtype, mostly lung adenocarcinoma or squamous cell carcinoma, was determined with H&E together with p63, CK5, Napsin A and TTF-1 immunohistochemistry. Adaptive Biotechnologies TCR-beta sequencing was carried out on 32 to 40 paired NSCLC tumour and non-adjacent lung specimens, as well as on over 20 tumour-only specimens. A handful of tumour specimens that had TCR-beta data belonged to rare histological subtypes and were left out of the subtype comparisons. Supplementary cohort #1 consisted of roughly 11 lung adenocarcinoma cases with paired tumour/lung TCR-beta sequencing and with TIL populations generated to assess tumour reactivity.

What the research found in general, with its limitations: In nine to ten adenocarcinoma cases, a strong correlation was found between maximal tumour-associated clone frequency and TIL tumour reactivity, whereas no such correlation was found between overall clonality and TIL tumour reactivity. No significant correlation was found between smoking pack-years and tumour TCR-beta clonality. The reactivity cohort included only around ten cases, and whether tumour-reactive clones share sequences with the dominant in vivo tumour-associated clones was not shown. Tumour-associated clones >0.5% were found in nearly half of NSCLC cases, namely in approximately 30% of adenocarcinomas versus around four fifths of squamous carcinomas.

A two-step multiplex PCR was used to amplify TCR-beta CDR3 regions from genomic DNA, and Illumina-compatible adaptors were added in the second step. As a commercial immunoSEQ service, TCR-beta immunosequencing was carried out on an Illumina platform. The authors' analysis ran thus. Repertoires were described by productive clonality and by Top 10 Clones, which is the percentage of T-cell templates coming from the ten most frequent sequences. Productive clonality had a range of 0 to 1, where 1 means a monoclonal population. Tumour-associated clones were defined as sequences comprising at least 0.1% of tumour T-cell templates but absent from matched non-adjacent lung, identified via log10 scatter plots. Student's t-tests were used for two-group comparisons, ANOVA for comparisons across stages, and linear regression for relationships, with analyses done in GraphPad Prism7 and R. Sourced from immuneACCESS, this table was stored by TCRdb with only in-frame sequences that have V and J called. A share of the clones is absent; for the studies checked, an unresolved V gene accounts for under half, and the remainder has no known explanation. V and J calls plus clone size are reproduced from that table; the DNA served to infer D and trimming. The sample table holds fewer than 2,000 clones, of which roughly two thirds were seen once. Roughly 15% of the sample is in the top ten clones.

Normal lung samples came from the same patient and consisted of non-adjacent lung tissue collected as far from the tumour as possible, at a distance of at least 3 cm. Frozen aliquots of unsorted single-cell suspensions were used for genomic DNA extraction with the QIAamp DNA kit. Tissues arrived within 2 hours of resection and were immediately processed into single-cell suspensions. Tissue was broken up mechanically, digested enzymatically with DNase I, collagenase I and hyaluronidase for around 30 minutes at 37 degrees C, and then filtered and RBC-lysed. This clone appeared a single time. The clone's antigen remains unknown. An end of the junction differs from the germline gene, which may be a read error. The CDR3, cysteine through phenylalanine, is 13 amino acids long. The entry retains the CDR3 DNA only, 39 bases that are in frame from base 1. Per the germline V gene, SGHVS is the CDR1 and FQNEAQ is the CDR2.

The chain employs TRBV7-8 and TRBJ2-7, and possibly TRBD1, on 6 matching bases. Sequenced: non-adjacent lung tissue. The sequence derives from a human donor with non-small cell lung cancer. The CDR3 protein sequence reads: CASSLMGAGIGWF. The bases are TGTGCCAGCAGCTTAATGGGGGCTGGGATTGGGTGGTTC.